The next 5 T cell receptor beta chains were all read from a single sample in a study of early T cells in non-severe SARS-CoV-2 infection (dated by TCRdb to the early 2020s). Libraries were prepared through 5' RACE. Reads for this sample came from a NextSeq 500. Using fastp at Q25 and MiXCR, TCRdb reprocessed the public reads and kept productive beta chains. Each entry is one CDR3 protein sequence, shown with its most common DNA and genes. This sample is represented by 70,000 to 95,000 distinct CDR3 sequences; 14% to 15% of them were singletons. The ten top clones hold about 0.59% of the sample. Input material: whole blood. The source is an adult who was a healthcare worker with PCR-confirmed SARS-CoV-2 infection or an uninfected control (not recorded which).

The chain joins TRBV11-2 to TRBJ2-3, with D perhaps TRBD1 (6 bases). The CDR3 contains 19 residues. The germline CDR1 and CDR2 sequences are SGHAT and FQNNGV. The V end lost 4 bases, the J end lost 4 bases, and 27 bases lay between the germline ends. As DNA, the CDR3 is TGTGCCAGCAGCTCAAGATCCAGGGGCCAGCTGGGGGTCCCAGATACGCAGTATTTT. Its protein product is CASSSRSRGQLGVPDTQYF. Using reference TRBV11-2 and TRBJ2-3 for the parts outside the CDR3, the full variable domain is EAGVAQSPRYKIIEKRQSVAFWCNPISGHATLYWYQQILGQGPKLLIQFQNNGVVDDSQLPKDRFSAERLKGVDSTLKIQPAKLEDSAVYLCASSSRSRGQLGVPDTQYFGPGTRLTVL.

The chain combines TRBV6-6 with TRBJ2-3; TRBD2 aligns across 8 bases. Per the germline V gene, CDR1 is MNHNY and CDR2 is SVGAGI (reference sequence). The trim removed 4 bases at V and 5 bases at J, leaving 5 bases unmatched. This CDR3 spans 14 amino acids. CDR3 amino acids: CASSWLAGEDTQYF. The CDR3 DNA is TGTGCCAGCAGTTGGCTAGCGGGCGAAGATACGCAGTATTTT.

The V and J genes are TRBV30 and TRBJ1-4; 9 positions match TRBD1. Germline CDR1 GTSNPN, CDR2 SVGIG (reference sequence). V shed 0 bases and J 5 bases; nucleotides not matched to a gene: 4. The CDR3 has 15 amino acids. The DNA for the CDR3 is TGTGCCTGGAGTGTTAACAGGGGGCACAATGAAAAACTGTTTTTT. Residues: CAWSVNRGHNEKLFF.

This clonotype was observed a few times. This chain joins TRBV24-1 and TRBJ1-5, with 11 bases aligning to TRBD1. Germline trimming cut 6 bases from V and 4 bases from J; bases unmatched to any gene: 4. This CDR3 has 15 residues. Germline V gene sequence: CDR1 KGHDR, CDR2 SFDVKD. This chain's CDR3 is CATSRTGGPNQPQHF. DNA for the CDR3: TGTGCCACCAGTAGGACAGGGGGCCCTAATCAGCCCCAGCATTTT.

The chain has TRBV5-4 and TRBJ2-5; 10 nucleotides line up with TRBD2. This CDR3 has 14 amino acids. Germline loops: CDR1 SGHNT, CDR2 YYREEE (reference sequence). V lost 2 bases to trimming and J lost 6 bases; unmatched junction nucleotides: 4. Here the CDR3 reads CASSLAGGPQTQYF. The DNA for the CDR3 is TGTGCCAGCAGCTTAGCGGGGGGGCCGCAGACCCAGTACTTC.